The following is a T cell receptor beta chain sequence with its context. Authors' processing steps: Reference gene primer amplification yielded estimated nucleated cell counts. Sequencing used immunoSEQ multiplex PCR; TCRdb keeps in-frame clones, though not all of them. V and J calls and clone size are as listed in that table; D and trimming were resolved from the DNA. The sample records tens of thousands of clones, 80% to 95% being singletons. This entry comes from a study of blood T cell repertoires in COVID-19. Across the study: Whether acute or convalescent, the COVID-19 samples came from the United States, Italy and Spain. In each case, the material was cDNA or gDNA derived from T cells, B-cell-depleted T cells, or PBMCs.

The CDR3 consists of 14 residues. Germline loops: CDR1 GTSNPN, CDR2 SVGIG (reference sequence). Unmatched junction bases numbered 7, after V lost 5 bases and J lost 5 bases. The receptor's source is a middle-aged man with acute or convalescent COVID-19. Sequencing was carried out using peripheral blood. The chain is built from TRBV30 and TRBJ1-4; 8 positions agree with TRBD1. This CDR3 is CAWGTGQANEKLFF. The CDR3 DNA reads TGTGCCTGGGGGACGGGACAGGCGAATGAAAAACTGTTTTTT.